Listed below are T cell receptor beta chains from one sample, sequenced in a study of T cell repertoires in cytomegalovirus infection. TCRdb recomputed calls from the reads with MiXCR, one row per CDR3 protein. The profile covers 250,000 or so distinct CDR3 sequences, with 9% to 15% appearing a single time and 1.5% to 2% taken by the ten largest. Sequences were obtained from PBMCs. The receptors stem from a human donor in good health (CMV status not recorded). Some clones in this sample may be carry-over from other donors' samples. The CDR3 runs from the conserved cysteine through the conserved F or W. The order of the fields is J gene, V gene, clone size, D gene, CDR3 protein, CDR3 DNA. A D gene is named only where the DNA matches it firmly. Size is stated for part of the rows, as once, few or many counts, or as a class when the clone is expanded.

j_call: TRBJ1-3
v_call: TRBV7-2
clone_size: many
d_call: .
cdr3_aa: CASSILGLSSGNTIYF
cdr3_nt: TGTGCCAGCAGTATCCTCGGACTCTCCTCTGGAAACACCATATATTTT

j_call: TRBJ2-3
v_call: TRBV20-1
clone_size: few
d_call: TRBD2
cdr3_aa: CSAFSLAGSGDTQYF
cdr3_nt: TGCAGTGCTTTCAGCTTAGCGGGATCGGGGGATACGCAGTATTTT

j_call: TRBJ2-3
v_call: TRBV6-2/TRBV6-3
clone_size: few
d_call: .
cdr3_aa: CASSYRSASTDTQYF
cdr3_nt: TGTGCCAGCAGTTACAGGTCCGCTAGCACAGATACGCAGTATTTT

j_call: TRBJ2-3
v_call: TRBV12-3/TRBV12-4
clone_size: .
d_call: .
cdr3_aa: CASSRDWRSTDTQYF
cdr3_nt: TGTGCCAGCAGTCGTGACTGGCGGTCCACAGATACGCAGTATTTT

j_call: TRBJ2-3
v_call: TRBV7-2
clone_size: many
d_call: .
cdr3_aa: CASSLRRASSTDTQYF
cdr3_nt: TGTGCCAGCAGCCTCCGACGGGCCTCTAGCACAGATACGCAGTATTTT

j_call: TRBJ2-5
v_call: TRBV7-2
clone_size: many
d_call: .
cdr3_aa: CASSLTSGEETQYF
cdr3_nt: TGTGCCAGCAGCTTAACGTCCGGGGAAGAGACCCAGTACTTC

j_call: TRBJ2-1
v_call: TRBV6-5
clone_size: many
d_call: .
cdr3_aa: CASSYEGYNEQFF
cdr3_nt: TGTGCCAGCAGTTACGAGGGGTACAATGAGCAGTTCTTC

j_call: TRBJ1-2
v_call: TRBV20-1
clone_size: .
d_call: TRBD1
cdr3_aa: CSARGQGYGYTF
cdr3_nt: TGCAGTGCTAGAGGACAGGGCTATGGCTACACCTTC

j_call: TRBJ2-1
v_call: TRBV5-6
clone_size: few
d_call: TRBD2
cdr3_aa: CASSDLAGTSGNEQFF
cdr3_nt: TGTGCCAGCAGCGACTTAGCCGGGACTAGCGGGAATGAGCAGTTCTTC

j_call: TRBJ2-7
v_call: TRBV28
clone_size: few
d_call: TRBD1
cdr3_aa: CASSFGDRANEQYF
cdr3_nt: TGTGCCAGCAGTTTTGGGGACAGGGCTAACGAGCAGTACTTC

j_call: TRBJ1-5
v_call: TRBV12-3/TRBV12-4
clone_size: many
d_call: TRBD1
cdr3_aa: CASRGQDGNQPQHF
cdr3_nt: TGTGCCAGCAGAGGACAGGACGGCAATCAGCCCCAGCATTTT

j_call: TRBJ2-1
v_call: TRBV7-9
clone_size: many
d_call: TRBD1
cdr3_aa: CASSLGGDRGSYNEQFF
cdr3_nt: TGTGCCAGCAGCTTAGGAGGGGACAGAGGCTCCTACAATGAGCAGTTCTTC

j_call: TRBJ2-2
v_call: TRBV9
clone_size: many
d_call: .
cdr3_aa: CASSADPGRGELFF
cdr3_nt: TGTGCCAGCAGCGCGGATCCGGGACGAGGGGAGCTGTTTTTT

j_call: TRBJ1-4
v_call: TRBV11-2
clone_size: many
d_call: .
cdr3_aa: CASSFDGQPGKLFF
cdr3_nt: TGTGCCAGCAGCTTCGATGGACAGCCGGGAAAACTGTTTTTT

j_call: TRBJ2-7
v_call: TRBV7-2
clone_size: many
d_call: .
cdr3_aa: CASSLDQPGSSYEQYF
cdr3_nt: TGTGCCAGCAGCTTAGACCAACCGGGCAGCTCCTACGAGCAGTACTTC

j_call: TRBJ2-2
v_call: TRBV29-1
clone_size: .
d_call: .
cdr3_aa: CSARPGTVKGAGELFF
cdr3_nt: TGCAGCGCGCGGCCGGGGACCGTAAAAGGAGCCGGGGAGCTGTTTTTT

j_call: TRBJ1-1
v_call: TRBV25-1
clone_size: few
d_call: TRBD1
cdr3_aa: CASRGQGDTEAFF
cdr3_nt: TGTGCCAGCAGAGGACAGGGGGATACTGAAGCTTTCTTT

j_call: TRBJ2-1
v_call: TRBV19
clone_size: many
d_call: TRBD1
cdr3_aa: CASSETGGYEQFF
cdr3_nt: TGTGCCAGTAGTGAGACAGGGGGCTATGAGCAGTTCTTC

j_call: TRBJ2-3
v_call: TRBV19
clone_size: .
d_call: TRBD1
cdr3_aa: CASSSSPGQATDTQYF
cdr3_nt: TGTGCCAGTAGTAGTAGCCCGGGACAGGCGACAGATACGCAGTATTTT

j_call: TRBJ1-1
v_call: TRBV12-3/TRBV12-4
clone_size: .
d_call: .
cdr3_aa: CASTNILDTEAFF
cdr3_nt: TGTGCCAGCACGAATATTTTGGACACTGAAGCTTTCTTT

j_call: TRBJ1-6
v_call: TRBV19
clone_size: few
d_call: TRBD1
cdr3_aa: CASRLDRGDSPLHF
cdr3_nt: TGTGCCAGTAGGCTGGACAGGGGGGATTCACCCCTCCACTTT

j_call: TRBJ2-7
v_call: TRBV11-2
clone_size: few
d_call: TRBD2
cdr3_aa: CASSLAGGSVGEQYF
cdr3_nt: TGTGCCAGCAGCTTAGCGGGAGGGAGCGTGGGAGAGCAGTACTTC

j_call: TRBJ1-1
v_call: TRBV7-2
clone_size: many
d_call: .
cdr3_aa: CASSLRTENTEAFF
cdr3_nt: TGTGCCAGCAGCCTTCGGACAGAGAACACTGAAGCTTTCTTT

j_call: TRBJ2-1
v_call: TRBV28
clone_size: many
d_call: .
cdr3_aa: CASTRGGSYNEQFF
cdr3_nt: TGTGCCAGCACCAGGGGAGGGTCCTACAATGAGCAGTTCTTC

j_call: TRBJ1-1
v_call: TRBV29-1
clone_size: many
d_call: TRBD1
cdr3_aa: CSGQTGGTEAFF
cdr3_nt: TGCAGCGGACAGACAGGGGGCACTGAAGCTTTCTTT

j_call: TRBJ2-1
v_call: TRBV7-3
clone_size: few
d_call: .
cdr3_aa: CASSFSGTPLNEQFF
cdr3_nt: TGTGCCAGCAGCTTCTCCGGGACTCCTCTGAATGAGCAGTTCTTC

j_call: TRBJ2-7
v_call: TRBV10-3
clone_size: .
d_call: TRBD2
cdr3_aa: CAIGLAGREAYEQYF
cdr3_nt: TGTGCCATCGGACTAGCGGGTCGAGAGGCCTACGAGCAGTACTTC

j_call: TRBJ2-3
v_call: TRBV7-9
clone_size: few
d_call: .
cdr3_aa: CASSSSLTSSDTQYF
cdr3_nt: TGTGCCAGCAGCTCCTCCCTCACTAGCTCAGATACGCAGTATTTT

j_call: TRBJ1-6
v_call: TRBV23-1
clone_size: many
d_call: .
cdr3_aa: CASSLPGPRCSYNSPLHF
cdr3_nt: TGCGCCAGCAGTCTACCGGGACCGAGATGCTCCTATAATTCACCCCTCCACTTT

j_call: TRBJ2-7
v_call: TRBV19
clone_size: once
d_call: TRBD1
cdr3_aa: CASSYRGRAHEQYF
cdr3_nt: TGTGCCAGTAGTTACAGGGGGCGCGCCCACGAGCAGTACTTC

j_call: TRBJ2-2
v_call: TRBV7-2
clone_size: few
d_call: .
cdr3_aa: CASSPSLDAGELFF
cdr3_nt: TGTGCCAGCAGCCCAAGCTTGGATGCCGGGGAGCTGTTTTTT

j_call: TRBJ1-6
v_call: TRBV7-2
clone_size: many
d_call: .
cdr3_aa: CASSLSHTSFSPLHF
cdr3_nt: TGTGCCAGCAGCTTATCCCACACCTCCTTTTCACCCCTCCACTTT

j_call: TRBJ2-6
v_call: TRBV27
clone_size: few
d_call: TRBD1
cdr3_aa: CASSLARDRALSRANVLTF
cdr3_nt: TGTGCCAGCAGTTTGGCCCGGGACAGGGCCCTCTCTAGGGCCAACGTCCTGACTTTC

j_call: TRBJ1-1
v_call: TRBV10-3
clone_size: once
d_call: .
cdr3_aa: CAISSGSSNTEAFF
cdr3_nt: TGTGCCATCAGTTCAGGGAGCTCGAACACTGAAGCTTTCTTT

j_call: TRBJ2-7
v_call: TRBV9
clone_size: few
d_call: .
cdr3_aa: CASSGHPGESYEQYF
cdr3_nt: TGTGCCAGCAGCGGACATCCGGGGGAATCCTACGAGCAGTACTTC

j_call: TRBJ2-5
v_call: TRBV29-1
clone_size: few
d_call: TRBD2
cdr3_aa: CSVYPSGRATETQYF
cdr3_nt: TGCAGCGTCTACCCTAGCGGGAGGGCCACAGAGACCCAGTACTTC

j_call: TRBJ1-1
v_call: TRBV7-2
clone_size: many
d_call: TRBD1
cdr3_aa: CASSLAGQGAGSVTEAFF
cdr3_nt: TGTGCCAGCAGCTTAGCAGGACAGGGGGCAGGTTCTGTCACTGAAGCTTTCTTT

j_call: TRBJ1-2
v_call: TRBV11-2
clone_size: .
d_call: TRBD1
cdr3_aa: CASSPNRDRNYGYTF
cdr3_nt: TGTGCCAGCAGCCCGAACCGGGACAGGAACTATGGCTACACCTTC

j_call: TRBJ1-3
v_call: TRBV6-2/TRBV6-3
clone_size: .
d_call: .
cdr3_aa: CASSLSPGRNTIYF
cdr3_nt: TGTGCCAGCAGCCTCAGCCCGGGAAGAAACACCATATATTTT

j_call: TRBJ1-5
v_call: TRBV7-8
clone_size: many
d_call: .
cdr3_aa: CASSLGAVYSNQPQHF
cdr3_nt: TGTGCCAGCAGCTTAGGGGCGGTTTATAGCAATCAGCCCCAGCATTTT

j_call: TRBJ1-4
v_call: TRBV7-3
clone_size: few
d_call: .
cdr3_aa: CASSQERNEKLFF
cdr3_nt: TGTGCCAGCAGCCAAGAACGTAATGAAAAACTGTTTTTT

j_call: TRBJ1-1
v_call: TRBV2
clone_size: .
d_call: .
cdr3_aa: CASSEVRKTTEAFF
cdr3_nt: TGTGCCAGCAGTGAAGTTCGTAAAACCACTGAAGCTTTCTTT

j_call: TRBJ1-2
v_call: TRBV7-2
clone_size: many
d_call: .
cdr3_aa: CASSNGGAGGYTF
cdr3_nt: TGTGCCAGCAGCAACGGGGGGGCAGGTGGCTACACCTTC

j_call: TRBJ2-5
v_call: TRBV7-2
clone_size: many
d_call: .
cdr3_aa: CASSLARGQETQYF
cdr3_nt: TGTGCCAGCAGCTTAGCGCGGGGACAAGAGACCCAGTACTTC

j_call: TRBJ1-1
v_call: TRBV5-1
clone_size: .
d_call: TRBD1
cdr3_aa: CASSKGQGAEAFF
cdr3_nt: TGCGCCAGCAGCAAAGGACAGGGGGCTGAAGCTTTCTTT

j_call: TRBJ1-2
v_call: TRBV29-1
clone_size: .
d_call: .
cdr3_aa: CSVGPTGANYGYTF
cdr3_nt: TGCAGCGTTGGACCGACGGGAGCTAACTATGGCTACACCTTC

j_call: TRBJ2-3
v_call: TRBV19
clone_size: few
d_call: TRBD2
cdr3_aa: CASSIGVGLAGVADTQYF
cdr3_nt: TGTGCCAGTAGTATAGGTGTGGGACTAGCGGGAGTAGCCGATACGCAGTATTTT

j_call: TRBJ2-7
v_call: TRBV12-3/TRBV12-4
clone_size: many
d_call: .
cdr3_aa: CASSLTRANRYEQYF
cdr3_nt: TGTGCCAGCAGCCTGACTAGGGCGAATCGGTACGAGCAGTACTTC

j_call: TRBJ2-2
v_call: TRBV30
clone_size: .
d_call: TRBD2
cdr3_aa: CAWSGRTSRYKESGGELFF
cdr3_nt: TGTGCCTGGAGTGGCCGGACTAGCCGATATAAGGAGTCTGGCGGGGAGCTGTTTTTT

j_call: TRBJ2-1
v_call: TRBV7-2
clone_size: many
d_call: TRBD2
cdr3_aa: CASSARTSGGGWHEQFF
cdr3_nt: TGTGCCAGCAGCGCACGGACTAGCGGGGGGGGATGGCATGAGCAGTTCTTC

j_call: TRBJ2-2
v_call: TRBV7-3
clone_size: .
d_call: .
cdr3_aa: CASSLSGRDTGELFF
cdr3_nt: TGTGCCAGCAGCTTAAGTGGGCGCGACACCGGGGAGCTGTTTTTT

j_call: TRBJ2-5
v_call: TRBV7-2
clone_size: many
d_call: .
cdr3_aa: CASSLESGTLQETQYF
cdr3_nt: TGTGCCAGCAGCTTAGAGTCAGGGACGCTCCAAGAGACCCAGTACTTC

j_call: TRBJ2-2
v_call: TRBV6-5
clone_size: many
d_call: .
cdr3_aa: CASSYQDTGELFF
cdr3_nt: TGTGCCAGCAGTTACCAGGACACCGGGGAGCTGTTTTTT

j_call: TRBJ2-2
v_call: TRBV24-1
clone_size: few
d_call: TRBD1
cdr3_aa: CATSDVTGVGELFF
cdr3_nt: TGTGCCACCAGTGATGTCACAGGGGTCGGGGAGCTGTTTTTT

j_call: TRBJ1-6
v_call: TRBV7-8
clone_size: many
d_call: .
cdr3_aa: CASSFTDSPLHF
cdr3_nt: TGTGCCAGCAGCTTCACGGATTCACCCCTCCACTTT

j_call: TRBJ2-5
v_call: TRBV3-1
clone_size: .
d_call: TRBD1
cdr3_aa: CASSQDPGGAETQYF
cdr3_nt: TGTGCCAGCAGCCAAGATCCAGGGGGCGCAGAGACCCAGTACTTC